In this sample, the clone carrying this TCR beta chain turned up many times. The antigen is undetermined. This sample was taken from a study of T cells after yellow fever vaccination. Study context: Preparing low-cell-number fractions relied on SMART-Seq v4 Ultra Low Input.

Study results and caveats: A large majority of primary-vaccination clones showed up again after the booster (just under 97% CD4, 75% to 90% CD8). Some clonotypes were seen in both the CD4 and the CD8 compartments. These made up a small share and likely arose from convergent recombination.

The germline V and J ends were trimmed by 2 bases and 1 base, with 5 bases remaining between them. This CDR3 has 14 residues. Looked up from germline, CDR1 is SGHTA and CDR2 is FQGNSA. The authors made TCR cDNA by 5'RACE template switching, adding a universal primer site and UMIs. MiXCR, applied by TCRdb to the 5' RACE reads, yields one record per CDR3 protein. The sample yields 350,000 to 550,000 distinct CDR3 sequences, about 17% seen once. This specimen was PBMCs, taken before the yellow fever booster vaccination. The source is a young man who received the YFV17D yellow fever vaccine. This chain links TRBV7-2 with TRBJ2-2; no clear D. The chain's CDR3 is CASSLSRNTGELFF. CDR3 nucleotides: TGTGCCAGCAGCTTATCCAGGAACACCGGGGAGCTGTTTTTT.